A selection of T cell receptor beta chains follows, all from one sample in a study of human T cells and chemical hapten exposure. TCRdb processed the RACE reads anew with MiXCR; each CDR3 protein has one entry. The table has roughly 62,000 distinct CDR3 sequences, approximately 13% seen once. Sequencing used whole blood, obtained in connection with sensitization to the hapten diphenylcyclopropenone (DPC). The origin of the receptors is a man aged 30 to 45 with alopecia areata. Some clones in this sample may be carry-over from other donors' samples. CDR3s include the opening cysteine and the closing phenylalanine or tryptophan. A D gene is named only where the DNA matches it firmly. Some rows have no size entry. The others give once, few or many, or a class for an expanded clone.

d_call	v_call	j_call	clone_size	cdr3_aa	cdr3_nt
NA	TRBV11-2	TRBJ1-4	NA	CASSLTLTNEKLFF	TGTGCCAGCAGCTTAACTCTCACTAATGAAAAACTGTTTTTT
NA	TRBV29-1	TRBJ1-1	many	CSVQVGVNTEAFF	TGCAGCGTGCAGGTTGGGGTGAACACTGAAGCTTTCTTT
NA	TRBV7-9	TRBJ2-7	few	CASTRRDGANYEQYF	TGTGCCAGCACCCGGAGGGACGGGGCTAATTACGAGCAGTACTTC
TRBD1	TRBV6-6	TRBJ1-5	NA	CASSYGQGRANQPQHF	TGTGCCAGCAGCTACGGACAGGGAAGGGCCAATCAGCCCCAGCATTTT
TRBD1	TRBV3-1	TRBJ1-5	few	CASSQWTGGNQPQHF	TGTGCCAGCAGCCAATGGACAGGGGGCAATCAGCCCCAGCATTTT
NA	TRBV14	TRBJ2-5	many	CASSQVRQAGYQETQYF	TGTGCCAGCAGCCAAGTAAGACAGGCGGGGTACCAAGAGACCCAGTACTTC
TRBD1	TRBV2	TRBJ1-5	NA	CASGDRGGNNQPQHF	TGTGCCAGCGGAGACAGGGGAGGCAACAATCAGCCCCAGCATTTT
NA	TRBV5-1	TRBJ2-7	few	CASRRGDLSYEQYF	TGCGCCAGCAGGAGGGGGGATCTCTCCTACGAGCAGTACTTC
TRBD2	TRBV5-6	TRBJ2-4	NA	CASSLLAGGQGAKNIQYF	TGTGCCAGCAGCTTGCTAGCGGGGGGCCAGGGGGCCAAAAACATTCAGTACTTC
TRBD1	TRBV30	TRBJ2-1	many	CAWGTVSYNEQFF	TGTGCCTGGGGGACAGTCTCCTACAATGAGCAGTTCTTC
TRBD1	TRBV11-2	TRBJ2-7	NA	CASSSGTGVNEQYF	TGTGCCAGCAGCTCCGGGACAGGGGTGAACGAGCAGTACTTC
TRBD2	TRBV7-6	TRBJ2-3	NA	CASSFAVRTSGDDTQYF	TGTGCCAGCAGCTTCGCGGTTCGGACTAGCGGGGATGATACGCAGTATTTT
TRBD1	TRBV20-1	TRBJ1-1	few	CSAWDSIRNTEAFF	TGCAGTGCTTGGGACAGTATAAGGAACACTGAAGCTTTCTTT
NA	TRBV19	TRBJ2-7	many	CASSPGTGSSYEQYF	TGTGCCAGTAGTCCCGGGACGGGGAGCTCCTACGAGCAGTACTTC
TRBD1	TRBV28	TRBJ1-5	NA	CASRPGQQGYQPQHF	TGTGCCAGCAGGCCGGGACAGCAGGGATACCAGCCCCAGCATTTT
NA	TRBV5-5	TRBJ2-3	few	CASSLEALGDTQYF	TGTGCCAGCAGCTTGGAGGCGCTGGGAGATACGCAGTATTTT
TRBD1	TRBV28	TRBJ1-1	many	CASSSIGQGNTEAFF	TGTGCCAGCAGTTCCATAGGACAGGGGAACACTGAAGCTTTCTTT
TRBD1	TRBV7-2	TRBJ2-6	few	CASSRGTGNVLTF	TGTGCCAGCAGCCGAGGGACAGGCAACGTCCTGACTTTC
NA	TRBV6-2/TRBV6-3	TRBJ2-7	many	CASSYEHRVGEISYEQYF	TGTGCCAGCAGTTACGAGCACAGGGTAGGAGAAATCTCCTACGAGCAGTACTTC
NA	TRBV27	TRBJ2-1	few	CASSLRGFSYNEQFF	TGTGCCAGCAGCTTACGAGGGTTCTCATACAATGAGCAGTTCTTC
NA	TRBV13	TRBJ2-7	NA	CASSWGRASEQYF	TGTGCCAGCAGCTGGGGAAGGGCCTCCGAGCAGTACTTC
NA	TRBV7-6	TRBJ1-5	many	CASSLYQGDNQPQHF	TGTGCCAGCAGCTTATATCAGGGAGACAATCAGCCCCAGCATTTT
TRBD1	TRBV6-6	TRBJ2-3	many	CASRSGQHTDTQYF	TGTGCCAGCAGGTCGGGACAGCACACAGATACGCAGTATTTT
NA	TRBV6-5	TRBJ1-1	many	CASKTGTVEAFF	TGTGCCAGCAAAACCGGGACTGTGGAAGCTTTCTTT
NA	TRBV2	TRBJ1-1	few	CASSTPPEEARAFF	TGTGCCAGCAGTACGCCCCCGGAGGAGGCGAGGGCTTTCTTT
NA	TRBV20-1	TRBJ2-2	many	CSSQGEGPGELFF	TGCAGCAGTCAGGGTGAGGGGCCCGGGGAGCTGTTTTTT
TRBD1	TRBV20-1	TRBJ2-1	many	CSVIRDRYNEQFF	TGCAGTGTTATCCGGGACAGGTACAATGAGCAGTTCTTC
TRBD2	TRBV7-6	TRBJ2-3	NA	CASSLTAGAGDTQYF	TGTGCCAGCAGCTTAACAGCGGGGGCAGGAGATACGCAGTATTTT
NA	TRBV4-2	TRBJ1-5	few	CASSQVSGTAGPQHF	TGTGCCAGCAGCCAAGTCTCCGGGACCGCAGGGCCCCAGCATTTT
NA	TRBV9	TRBJ1-1	many	CASSVGGWGVEAFF	TGTGCCAGCAGCGTAGGAGGCTGGGGCGTCGAAGCTTTCTTT
NA	TRBV27	TRBJ2-3	few	CASSVGPPGWYF	TGTGCCAGCAGTGTAGGACCCCCGGGGTGGTATTTT
NA	TRBV27	TRBJ2-1	NA	CASSPYGSYNEQFF	TGTGCCAGCAGTCCCTACGGCTCCTACAATGAGCAGTTCTTC
NA	TRBV11-2	TRBJ1-1	NA	CASSLSVTGEMNTEAFF	TGTGCCAGCAGCTTATCTGTGACAGGAGAAATGAACACTGAAGCTTTCTTT
NA	TRBV7-3	TRBJ2-3	many	CASSPQGTDTQYF	TGTGCCAGCTCGCCCCAGGGCACAGATACGCAGTATTTT
NA	TRBV6-5	TRBJ2-3	few	CASSYSTVAGLEDTQYF	TGTGCCAGCAGTTACTCGACGGTTGCAGGCCTGGAAGATACGCAGTATTTT
NA	TRBV7-9	TRBJ1-1	NA	CASSSQGTTEAFF	TGTGCCAGCAGCTCCCAGGGGACCACTGAAGCTTTCTTT
TRBD1	TRBV29-1	TRBJ2-3	many	CSVEQGVTDTQYF	TGCAGCGTTGAACAGGGGGTCACAGATACGCAGTATTTT
TRBD1	TRBV28	TRBJ2-7	NA	CASSPPARTGSYEQYF	TGTGCCAGCAGTCCGCCCGCCAGGACAGGGTCCTACGAGCAGTACTTC
TRBD2	TRBV5-1	TRBJ2-3	many	CASSFLAGGPESTDTQYF	TGCGCCAGCAGCTTTCTAGCGGGGGGACCCGAAAGCACAGATACGCAGTATTTT
NA	TRBV28	TRBJ2-7	many	CASSQTGSPYEQYF	TGTGCCAGCAGCCAAACCGGGAGTCCCTACGAGCAGTACTTC
NA	TRBV28	TRBJ1-4	many	CASRALDEKLFF	TGTGCCAGCAGGGCCTTGGATGAAAAACTGTTTTTT
TRBD2	TRBV7-9	TRBJ2-1	many	CASSLRLAGMNEQFF	TGTGCCAGCAGCTTACGACTAGCGGGGATGAATGAGCAGTTCTTC
TRBD1	TRBV11-2	TRBJ2-5	NA	CASSPPPGQPGETQYF	TGTGCCAGCAGCCCCCCCCCGGGACAGCCGGGAGAGACCCAGTACTTC
NA	TRBV11-2	TRBJ1-4	few	CASSYRGPPEKLFF	TGTGCCAGCAGCTACCGCGGTCCCCCTGAAAAACTGTTTTTT
NA	TRBV7-9	TRBJ2-6	NA	CASSQGSNSGANVLTF	TGTGCCAGCAGTCAGGGGTCTAACTCTGGGGCCAACGTCCTGACTTTC
NA	TRBV4-1	TRBJ1-2	many	CASSPLSRGDYGYTF	TGCGCCAGCAGCCCCCTTTCGAGGGGCGACTATGGCTACACCTTC
TRBD1	TRBV12-3/TRBV12-4	TRBJ2-2	NA	CASSFRQGRTGELFF	TGTGCCAGCAGTTTCAGACAGGGTAGGACCGGGGAGCTGTTTTTT
TRBD1	TRBV5-1	TRBJ1-2	many	CASRRSGTDDGYTF	TGCGCCAGCAGACGATCCGGGACAGATGATGGCTACACCTTC
TRBD1	TRBV5-6	TRBJ1-4	many	CASSFTRTGVNEKLFF	TGTGCCAGCAGCTTCACCCGGACAGGGGTCAATGAAAAACTGTTTTTT
NA	TRBV11-3	TRBJ2-1	many	CASSSGTPSYNEQFF	TGTGCCAGCAGCTCCGGGACACCTTCCTACAATGAGCAGTTCTTC
TRBD2	TRBV29-1	TRBJ2-1	many	CSGLAGGSPNEQFF	TGCAGCGGACTAGCGGGGGGCAGTCCAAATGAGCAGTTCTTC
NA	TRBV7-9	TRBJ1-1	many	CASSPPQGVNTEAFF	TGTGCCAGCAGCCCGCCACAGGGAGTGAACACTGAAGCTTTCTTT
NA	TRBV5-5	TRBJ1-2	NA	CASSFSRQASYGYTF	TGTGCCAGCAGCTTCTCTCGACAGGCGTCCTATGGCTACACCTTC
NA	TRBV18	TRBJ1-2	few	CASSNDGNYGYTF	TGTGCCAGCTCAAACGACGGGAACTATGGCTACACCTTC
TRBD2	TRBV18	TRBJ2-5	NA	CASQRGGQETQYF	TGTGCCTCTCAGCGGGGGGGCCAAGAGACCCAGTACTTC
NA	TRBV20-1	TRBJ2-3	few	CSASTGSISTDTQYF	TGCAGTGCTAGTACAGGGTCGATAAGCACAGATACGCAGTATTTT
TRBD1	TRBV20-1	TRBJ2-2	NA	CSAKKRQGAGELFF	TGCAGTGCTAAAAAAAGGCAGGGGGCCGGGGAGCTGTTTTTT
NA	TRBV9	TRBJ1-6	NA	CASSPSGGYNSPLHF	TGTGCCAGCAGCCCCAGTGGGGGATATAATTCACCCCTCCACTTT
TRBD1	TRBV10-1	TRBJ1-1	many	CASSEDRAENTEAFF	TGCGCCAGCAGTGAGGACAGGGCTGAGAACACTGAAGCTTTCTTT
NA	TRBV4-3	TRBJ1-5	NA	CASSQDLRNNQPQHF	TGCGCCAGCAGCCAAGATCTACGCAACAATCAGCCCCAGCATTTT